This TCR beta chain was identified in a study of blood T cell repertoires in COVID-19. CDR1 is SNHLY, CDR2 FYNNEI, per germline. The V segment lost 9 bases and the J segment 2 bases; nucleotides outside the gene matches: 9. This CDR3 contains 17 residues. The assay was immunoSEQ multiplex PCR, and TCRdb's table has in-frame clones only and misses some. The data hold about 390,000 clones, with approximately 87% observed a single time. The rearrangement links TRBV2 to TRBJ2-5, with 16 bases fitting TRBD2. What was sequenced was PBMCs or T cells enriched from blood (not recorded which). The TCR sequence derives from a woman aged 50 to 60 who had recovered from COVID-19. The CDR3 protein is CARQAGTSGGEQETQYF. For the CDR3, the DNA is TGTGCCAGACAAGCCGGGACTAGCGGGGGGGAGCAAGAGACCCAGTACTTC.